This T cell receptor beta chain was identified in a study of blood T cell repertoires in COVID-19 (dated by TCRdb to 2020 to 2021). For the study in its entirety: Collaborator samples came from the United States, Italy and Spain and covered acute and convalescent phases of COVID-19. The material from the prospective study consisted of cDNA or gDNA derived from T cells, B-cell-depleted T cells, or PBMCs. Subjects who had been exposed to COVID-19, were actively infected with it, or had recovered from it provided the deeply sampled blood TCRbeta repertoires that made up the dataset. The repertoires were released in a freely available public database meant as a resource for research on the immune response to SARS-CoV-2. The samples were drawn from two sources: the first 160 participants of the ongoing ImmuneRACE study, and fewer than 1,500 subjects contributed by 6 global collaborators. A de-identified subject ID, COVID-19 status, age in years and sex were almost always included in the sample metadata. Where available, HLA class I and class II types were taken from metadata supplied by the sample provider and were not determined by assay-based typing.

A note on this clone: Its cognate antigen has yet to be identified. Base-call qualities are not available, and no considerably larger clone is one nucleotide away.

The immunoSEQ Assay, a bias-controlled multiplex PCR, was used to amplify TCRbeta CDR3 regions from genomic DNA. The study's own analysis went as follows. The number of nucleated cells in each sample was estimated by amplification of reference gene primers within the assay. To quantify the absolute abundance of each unique TCRbeta CDR3 rearrangement, sequence reads were collapsed and filtered. For each sample, productive Simpson clonality was calculated as the square root of Simpson's diversity index across productive rearrangements. The immuneACCESS repertoire file appears here via TCRdb, limited to in-frame rearrangements. These files lack a portion of the clones; in checked studies, under half of the deficit traces to unresolved V genes, and the cause of the others is not known. From that table come the V and J calls and clone size; the DNA was used to work out D and trimming. Here the sample has around 470,000 clones; roughly 89% occur a single time. Together, the top ten hold around 0.92% of the sample.

One collaborating source in Seattle enrolled patients during active infection and followed them longitudinally through the course of disease. Each collaborating institution followed its own protocols to collect whole blood in K2EDTA tubes. For TCRbeta analysis, collaborators shipped samples in one of three forms: frozen whole blood, isolated PBMCs, or DNA extracted from either of those sample types. The CDR3 runs 15 amino acids, cysteine and phenylalanine included. Only the CDR3 portion is preserved as DNA: 45 bases, with reading frame beginning at the first base. From a lookup of the germline V gene (reference sequence), CDR1 and CDR2 are SEHNR and FQNEAQ. Trimming takes 5 bases off V and 7 bases off J; junction bases not matched to a gene: 8. Paper-wide results and their limitations: The quantity of clinical and demographic metadata differed by source and by participant and was supplied without curation.

The chain uses TRBV7-9 and TRBJ2-1, with 10 bases matching TRBD1. The sample was peripheral blood. This receptor was identified in a man younger than 35 with COVID-19, enrolled during active disease. The nucleotide sequence reads as follows: TGTGCCAGCAGCCAGGCGGGGGACAGGGGAAATGAGCAGTTCTTC. Its coded protein is CASSQAGDRGNEQFF. Beyond the CDR3, the reference TRBV7-9 and TRBJ2-1 genes provide the residues; the full variable domain reads: DTGVSQNPRHKITKRGQNVTFRCDPISEHNRLYWYRQTLGQGPEFLTYFQNEAQLEKSRLLSDRFSAERPKGSFSTLEIQRTEQGDSAMYLCASSQAGDRGNEQFFGPGTRLTVL.